This is a list of T cell receptor beta chains from one sample in a study of T cell repertoires in cytomegalovirus infection. One entry per CDR3 protein, called by TCRdb with MiXCR from the reads. The sample comprises approximately 500,000 distinct CDR3 sequences, about 11% of which are singletons, and about a tenth rests with the top ten. The source material was PBMCs. Every receptor here comes from a human donor in good health (CMV status not recorded). Some clones in this sample may be carry-over from other donors' samples. CDR3s include the opening cysteine and the closing phenylalanine or tryptophan. A D gene is named only where the DNA matches it firmly. The size entry is marked missing in some rows and otherwise reads once, few, many or a size class.

>TRBJ1-6|TRBV11-3|.|.
CASSLPYSPLHF
TGTGCCAGCAGCCTTCCTTATTCACCCCTCCACTTT
>TRBJ1-6|TRBV5-1|.|few
CASSLAPSGGNSPLHF
TGCGCCAGCAGCTTGGCCCCATCGGGCGGCAATTCACCCCTCCACTTT
>TRBJ1-2|TRBV28|.|.
CASSLFAPNYGYTF
TGTGCCAGCAGCCTATTCGCCCCTAACTATGGCTACACCTTC
>TRBJ2-5|TRBV10-3|TRBD2|many
CAISEELPGLAGGGETQYF
TGTGCCATCAGTGAGGAGCTGCCGGGACTAGCGGGAGGTGGTGAGACCCAGTACTTC
>TRBJ1-5|TRBV4-2|.|many
CASSQVDGQPQHF
TGTGCCAGCAGCCAAGTCGATGGTCAGCCCCAGCATTTT
>TRBJ1-2|TRBV5-1|.|.
CASSLGQSSSGYTF
TGCGCCAGCAGCTTGGGACAATCGAGCTCTGGCTACACCTTC
>TRBJ1-1|TRBV2|.|.
CASSEAEGMNTEAFF
TGTGCCAGCAGTGAAGCAGAGGGCATGAACACTGAAGCTTTCTTT
>TRBJ1-6|TRBV20-1|TRBD1|few
CSASSSSQGFRNSPLHF
TGCAGTGCCAGCTCATCGTCACAGGGGTTCAGAAATTCACCCCTCCACTTT
>TRBJ2-7|TRBV6-5|.|.
CASSTNWVEQYF
TGTGCCAGCAGCACGAATTGGGTTGAGCAGTACTTC
>TRBJ1-4|TRBV18|TRBD1|.
CASSTTGALFPNEKLFF
TGTGCCAGCTCAACGACAGGGGCCCTTTTTCCTAATGAAAAACTGTTTTTT
>TRBJ1-2|TRBV7-6|TRBD1|many
CASSFTGDGYTF
TGTGCCAGCAGCTTTACAGGGGATGGCTACACCTTC
>TRBJ1-1|TRBV4-1|.|many
CASSQLTQVHGTEAFF
TGCGCCAGCAGCCAACTGACGCAGGTTCATGGCACTGAAGCTTTCTTT
>TRBJ2-7|TRBV28|TRBD2|many
CASSPSGKPYEQYF
TGTGCCAGCAGTCCTAGCGGGAAACCCTACGAGCAGTACTTC
>TRBJ1-5|TRBV10-3|TRBD1|many
CAISESKGGQGNQPQHF
TGTGCCATCAGTGAGTCGAAGGGGGGACAGGGAAATCAGCCCCAGCATTTT
>TRBJ1-2|TRBV28|.|.
CASSLNTGDYGYTF
TGTGCCAGCAGTTTAAACACCGGCGACTATGGCTACACCTTC
>TRBJ2-7|TRBV20-1|TRBD1|few
CSAPGQGDYEQYF
TGCAGTGCCCCGGGACAGGGGGACTACGAGCAGTACTTC
>TRBJ1-1|TRBV20-1|.|few
CSARDPGGRGTEAFF
TGCAGTGCTAGAGATCCGGGGGGGCGAGGTACTGAAGCTTTCTTT
>TRBJ2-5|TRBV7-6|TRBD2|many
CASSSYGGAETQYF
TGTGCCAGCAGCTCCTACGGGGGGGCGGAGACCCAGTACTTC
>TRBJ2-1|TRBV7-2|.|many
CASSLANRLGSNEQFF
TGTGCCAGCAGCTTAGCGAACCGACTAGGGTCTAATGAGCAGTTCTTC
>TRBJ2-2|TRBV11-2|TRBD2|few
CASSSIAGGLDVNTGELFF
TGTGCCAGCAGCTCTATAGCGGGAGGGCTCGATGTGAACACCGGGGAGCTGTTTTTT
>TRBJ2-3|TRBV7-8|.|many
CASSWGRTDTQYF
TGTGCCAGCAGCTGGGGGAGGACAGATACGCAGTATTTT
>TRBJ2-7|TRBV5-1|.|few
CASSLEWGLQTYEQYF
TGCGCCAGCAGCTTGGAATGGGGACTGCAAACCTACGAGCAGTACTTC
>TRBJ1-1|TRBV7-9|.|many
CASSFSRAEAFF
TGTGCCAGCAGCTTTAGTAGGGCTGAAGCTTTCTTT
>TRBJ2-1|TRBV4-1|TRBD2|many
CASSQPTSGRAYNEQFF
TGCGCCAGCAGCCAACCAACTAGCGGGAGAGCCTACAATGAGCAGTTCTTC
>TRBJ2-5|TRBV14|.|many
CASSQSRGTRKTQYF
TGTGCCAGCAGCCAAAGTCGGGGTACCCGAAAGACCCAGTACTTC
>TRBJ2-3|TRBV19|TRBD1|many
CASSTVPGGRTDTQYF
TGTGCCAGTAGTACCGTGCCAGGGGGACGCACAGATACGCAGTATTTT
>TRBJ2-1|TRBV7-3|.|many
CASSLRGVKGEQFF
TGTGCCAGCAGCTTAAGAGGAGTGAAGGGTGAGCAGTTCTTC
>TRBJ2-3|TRBV24-1|TRBD2|many
CATSDPSAGGTDTQYF
TGTGCCACCAGTGATCCCTCAGCGGGGGGAACAGATACGCAGTATTTT
>TRBJ1-6|TRBV7-9|.|many
CASGRDLISPLHF
TGTGCCAGCGGCAGGGATCTCATTTCACCCCTCCACTTT
>TRBJ1-5|TRBV20-1|TRBD1|many
CSAGGQGPNQPQHF
TGCAGTGCTGGGGGACAGGGCCCTAATCAGCCCCAGCATTTT
>TRBJ1-2|TRBV4-2|TRBD1|many
CASSGGYRGPPSNYGYTF
TGTGCCAGCAGCGGGGGTTACAGGGGGCCTCCCTCTAACTATGGCTACACCTTC
>TRBJ1-2|TRBV27|TRBD1|many
CASSLEAGGGYGYTF
TGTGCCAGCAGTTTGGAGGCAGGGGGTGGGTATGGCTACACCTTC
>TRBJ1-3|TRBV20-1|.|.
CSAPSGNTIYF
TGCAGTGCCCCAAGTGGAAACACCATATATTTT
>TRBJ2-2|TRBV24-1|.|few
CATSDLHRAGGTITGELFF
TGTGCCACCAGTGATTTGCATAGGGCAGGGGGGACAATAACCGGGGAGCTGTTTTTT
>TRBJ1-1|TRBV29-1|.|few
CSALTGGILTSAGTEAFF
TGCAGCGCCCTGACGGGGGGCATACTCACCTCGGCTGGCACTGAAGCTTTCTTT
>TRBJ2-7|TRBV28|.|.
CASSLYEDPSYEQYF
TGTGCCAGCAGTTTATACGAGGACCCCTCCTACGAGCAGTACTTC
>TRBJ2-7|TRBV11-2|.|few
CASSTKPGPRYEQYF
TGTGCCAGCAGCACAAAGCCGGGACCTCGATACGAGCAGTACTTC
>TRBJ2-2|TRBV7-9|TRBD2|many
CASSAGTSGVAGELFF
TGTGCCAGCAGCGCAGGGACTAGCGGGGTCGCCGGGGAGCTGTTTTTT
>TRBJ1-4|TRBV7-9|.|.
CASTRADVWDNEKLFF
TGTGCCAGCACACGTGCCGACGTTTGGGACAATGAAAAACTGTTTTTT
>TRBJ1-6|TRBV20-1|.|many
CSARGGPGNSPLHF
TGCAGTGCTAGAGGGGGTCCAGGGAATTCACCCCTCCACTTT
>TRBJ1-2|TRBV20-1|.|.
CSARGQGTYGYTF
TGCAGTGCTAGGGGTCAGGGAACCTATGGCTACACCTTC
>TRBJ1-1|TRBV14|.|many
CASSQADLGVTPNTEAFF
TGTGCCAGCAGCCAAGCTGATCTGGGGGTTACACCGAACACTGAAGCTTTCTTT
>TRBJ1-1|TRBV28|.|many
CASSIYQGNTEAFF
TGTGCCAGCAGTATTTATCAGGGTAACACTGAAGCTTTCTTT
>TRBJ1-3|TRBV3-1|.|few
CASSRNGLNTIYF
TGTGCCAGCAGCCGCAACGGTTTGAACACCATATATTTT
>TRBJ2-3|TRBV3-1|TRBD2|.
CASSRRDGRARVTDTQYF
TGTGCCAGCAGCCGGAGGGACGGGAGGGCCCGGGTCACAGATACGCAGTATTTT
>TRBJ2-6|TRBV2|.|many
CASSEEGTGANVLTF
TGTGCCAGCAGTGAAGAGGGGACCGGGGCCAACGTCCTGACTTTC
>TRBJ2-5|TRBV20-1|TRBD2|.
CSATGTSEETQYF
TGCAGTGCTACTGGGACTAGCGAGGAGACCCAGTACTTC
>TRBJ2-1|TRBV7-2|.|many
CASSQTSSSSYNEQFF
TGTGCCAGCAGTCAGACTTCTTCGAGCTCCTACAATGAGCAGTTCTTC